Listed here are 10 T cell receptor beta chains from one sample, sequenced in a study of T cell responses to AZD1222 COVID-19 vaccine. Repertoires were generated with immunoSEQ multiplex PCR, while TCRdb's copy carries only in-frame clones and drops some. This table holds some 150,000 clones, about 93% found once. The starting material was peripheral blood, obtained on day 0 of AZD1222 vaccination. Source of these receptors: an adult in good health.

This chain joins TRBV7-2 and TRBJ2-2; 8 bases fit TRBD1. From germline, CDR1 is SGHTA and CDR2 FQGNSA. CDR3 length: 18 amino acids. Trimming cost V 1 base and J 2 bases; bases outside gene matches: 9. The chain's CDR3 is CASSLGIQGVYNTGELFF. CDR3 DNA sequence: TGTGCCAGCAGCTTAGGGATACAGGGGGTTTATAACACCGGGGAGCTGTTTTTT. The full variable domain, with the rest looked up from reference TRBV7-2 and TRBJ2-2, is GAGVSQSPSNKVTEKGKDVELRCDPISGHTALYWYRQSLGQGLEFLIYFQGNSAPDKSGLPSDRFSAERTGGSVSTLTIQRTQQEDSAVYLCASSLGIQGVYNTGELFFGEGSRLTVL.

The chain employs TRBV20-1 and TRBJ1-4; no clear D. The V gene lost 3 bases and the J gene lost 8 bases, with 16 bases spanning the gap. Germline CDR1 DFQATT, CDR2 SNEGSKA (reference sequence). This CDR3 region has 14 residues. CDR3 coding DNA: TGCAGTGCTAGTTCGACGGGAAAGGCAGAAAAACTGTTTTTT. Protein sequence: CSASSTGKAEKLFF.

V and J are TRBV19 and TRBJ1-4, with D perhaps matching TRBD1 (5 bases). The ends were cut back, 8 bases at V and 5 bases at J, with 9 bases in the middle. The CDR3 spans 12 residues. Germline loops: CDR1 LNHDA, CDR2 SQIVND (reference sequence). The CDR3 region has the DNA TGTGCCAGTCTGGGGCTGAATGAAAAACTGTTTTTT. As protein: CASLGLNEKLFF.

This chain links TRBV7-9 with TRBJ1-5; TRBD1 agrees at 8 bases. Germline values: CDR1 SEHNR, CDR2 FQNEAQ (reference sequence). Germline trimming cut 3 bases from V and 6 bases from J; bases unmatched to any gene: 10. CDR3 length: 16 amino acids. This CDR3 is CASSLGFQGARQPQHF. CDR3 coding DNA: TGTGCCAGCAGCTTGGGGTTTCAGGGGGCTCGTCAGCCCCAGCATTTT. The full variable domain, its missing parts supplied by reference TRBV7-9 and TRBJ1-5, is DTGVSQNPRHKITKRGQNVTFRCDPISEHNRLYWYRQTLGQGPEFLTYFQNEAQLEKSRLLSDRFSAERPKGSFSTLEIQRTEQGDSAMYLCASSLGFQGARQPQHFGDGTRLSIL.

This chain links TRBV19 with TRBJ1-5; 12 bases agree with TRBD1. After removal of 5 bases from V and 4 bases from J, the junction contained 3 bases not matched to a gene. Germline V lookup: CDR1 LNHDA, CDR2 SQIVND (reference sequence). CDR3 length equals 15 residues. In DNA, the CDR3 is TGTGCCAGTAGTGGGGGACAGGGGGCAAATCAGCCCCAGCATTTT. This codes for CASSGGQGANQPQHF.

Here the CDR3 reads CASSSTGGSEAFF. The CDR3 nucleotides are TGTGCCAGCAGCAGCACAGGGGGATCTGAAGCTTTCTTT. The genes are TRBV7-2 and TRBJ1-1, with 8 bases lining up with TRBD1. Germline V gene data show CDR1 as SGHTA and CDR2 as FQGNSA. The CDR3 sequence is 13 residues long. After removal of 5 bases from V and 6 bases from J, the junction contained 5 bases not matched to a gene.

The chain links TRBV6-5 to TRBJ1-2, with D possibly TRBD1 on 5 matching bases. V shed 2 bases and J shed 8 bases, with 9 bases lying between them. This CDR3 comprises 12 residues. Germline-derived CDR1 and CDR2 are MNHEY and SVGAGI. The CDR3 protein is CASSYMQGGYTF. The CDR3 DNA is TGTGCCAGCAGTTACATGCAGGGAGGCTACACCTTC.

Worth noting for this clone: The sample contains more than one DNA sequence encoding this CDR3. V gene TRBV7-8 combines with J gene TRBJ2-7; D unclear. This CDR3 region has 14 residues. The germline gives CDR1 SGHVS, CDR2 FQNEAQ. Deletions cut 1 base from V and 2 bases from J, with 9 bases between. CDR3 sequence (DNA): TGTGCCAGCAGCTTAGGCGAAATCGCCTACGAGCAGTACTTC. It encodes CASSLGEIAYEQYF.

This chain links TRBV19 with TRBJ2-7; 7 bases match TRBD1. CDR3 size: 13 residues. The trim removed 7 bases at V and 2 bases at J, leaving 5 bases unmatched. Germline values: CDR1 LNHDA, CDR2 SQIVND (reference sequence). Written as DNA, the CDR3 is TGTGCCAGTAACGGCAGGGGGACCTACGAGCAGTACTTC. Its protein is CASNGRGTYEQYF.

The chain carries TRBV11-2 and TRBJ2-5, with TRBD2 identical over 8 bases. Germline V CDR1 and CDR2: SGHAT, FQNNGV. The length of the CDR3 is 15 residues. With 5 bases clipped from V and 1 base from J, the junction kept 6 bases outside the gene matches. CDR3 coding DNA: TGTGCCAGCAGCCCAGGGAGCGGGGGCCAAGAGACCCAGTACTTC. Its translation: CASSPGSGGQETQYF.